Detailed here is one T cell receptor (beta chain). The sample belongs to a study of T cell changes during pregnancy in multiple sclerosis. V was pared by 5 bases and J by 4 bases, with 11 bases of the junction left unmatched. This CDR3 contains 16 residues. Germline V lookup: CDR1 SGHNT, CDR2 YYREEE (reference sequence). Profiled with immunoSEQ multiplex PCR; TCRdb holds only in-frame clones, not every one. The table lists about 55,000 clones, 90% of them singletons. This receptor was taken from a female donor with multiple sclerosis, enrolled in a pregnancy study. The sample was CD4+ T cells from peripheral blood mononuclear cells, taken in the first trimester of pregnancy. The chain has TRBV5-4 and TRBJ2-2; 7 bases line up with TRBD1. The CDR3 sequence: CASRRIQGVVTGELFF. The CDR3, as DNA: TGTGCCAGCAGGAGGATCCAGGGGGTTGTCACCGGGGAGCTGTTTTTT.